The rows below give T cell receptor beta chains drawn from one sample of a study of blood T cells in healthy people across ages. TCRdb reanalysed the 5' RACE reads using MiXCR and keeps one entry per CDR3 protein. The repertoire holds approximately 820,000 distinct CDR3 sequences, with under 45% as singletons. The specimen was blood. The receptors were sampled from a man between 60 and 75 years old in good health. Each CDR3 is given with its conserved first and last residue. A D gene is named only where the DNA matches it firmly. Some rows have no size entry. The others give once, few or many, or a class for an expanded clone.

TRBV12-3/TRBV12-4	TRBD2	few	TRBJ2-7	CASSFFGGAEEQYF	TGTGCCAGCAGTTTCTTCGGGGGGGCCGAAGAGCAGTACTTC
TRBV12-3/TRBV12-4	-	-	TRBJ1-5	CASTRGQNQPQHF	TGTGCCAGCACCCGGGGACAAAATCAGCCCCAGCATTTT
TRBV18	-	few	TRBJ1-4	CASSQGPINEKLFF	TGTGCCAGCTCACAGGGTCCCATTAATGAAAAACTGTTTTTT
TRBV20-1	-	-	TRBJ2-3	CSARSLLRADTQYF	TGCAGTGCCCGATCGCTTCTAAGGGCAGATACGCAGTATTTT
TRBV6-1	TRBD1	-	TRBJ1-4	CASSGDSLGEKLFF	TGTGCCAGCAGTGGGGACAGCCTAGGGGAAAAACTGTTTTTT
TRBV7-2	TRBD2	-	TRBJ2-1	CASTMRGGKTYNEQFF	TGTGCCAGCACCATGAGGGGAGGGAAGACCTACAATGAGCAGTTCTTC
TRBV5-1	TRBD1	-	TRBJ2-5	CASSNGQGQYETQYF	TGCGCCAGCAGTAACGGACAGGGACAGTACGAGACCCAGTACTTC
TRBV7-2	TRBD1	-	TRBJ2-3	CASSPRRTSMWTGGDNTQYF	TGTGCCAGCAGCCCGCGAAGAACATCGATGTGGACAGGTGGTGATAATACGCAGTATTTT
TRBV4-3	-	few	TRBJ2-5	CASSQGQVGETQYF	TGCGCCAGCAGCCAAGGGCAGGTTGGGGAGACCCAGTACTTC
TRBV6-1	TRBD1	few	TRBJ1-2	CASSEAQGWGYTF	TGTGCCAGCAGTGAAGCACAGGGGTGGGGCTACACCTTC
TRBV6-5	-	few	TRBJ2-7	CASSSVGPSYEQYF	TGTGCCAGCAGTAGCGTGGGGCCCTCCTACGAGCAGTACTTC
TRBV7-9	-	-	TRBJ1-1	CASSLGLGRGITEAFF	TGTGCCAGCAGCTTGGGGTTAGGGAGGGGAATCACTGAAGCTTTCTTT
TRBV5-5	TRBD1	-	TRBJ1-4	CASSPLTGSDEKLFF	TGTGCCAGCAGCCCCCTGACAGGGTCCGATGAAAAACTGTTTTTT
TRBV4-1	-	-	TRBJ2-1	CASSQVQGGGNEQFF	TGCGCCAGCAGCCAAGTACAGGGGGGGGGCAATGAGCAGTTCTTC
TRBV20-1	-	many	TRBJ1-2	CSARDLTGYYGYTF	TGCAGTGCTAGAGACCTGACAGGTTATTATGGCTACACCTTC
TRBV29-1	TRBD1	-	TRBJ2-3	CSSRTGAPDTQYF	TGCAGCTCCCGGACAGGGGCTCCAGATACGCAGTATTTT
TRBV9	-	-	TRBJ1-2	CASSAIEQGSRAYGYTF	TGTGCCAGCAGCGCAATTGAGCAGGGCTCCCGGGCCTATGGCTACACCTTC
TRBV7-9	TRBD2	-	TRBJ2-7	CASSYSGGLSYEQYF	TGTGCCAGCAGTTATAGCGGGGGCCTCTCCTACGAGCAGTACTTC
TRBV4-3	-	few	TRBJ2-2	CASSPRGYTGELFF	TGCGCCAGCAGTCCGCGGGGTTACACCGGGGAGCTGTTTTTT
TRBV7-2	-	-	TRBJ1-2	CASSPTQSGLGYTF	TGTGCCAGCAGCCCAACGCAATCAGGGTTAGGCTACACCTTC
TRBV5-1	TRBD1	few	TRBJ2-7	CASSEGDRSAQYF	TGCGCCAGCAGCGAGGGGGACAGGTCCGCGCAGTACTTC
TRBV20-1	-	few	TRBJ1-5	CSASRRDLEPQHF	TGCAGTGCTTCCAGACGGGACCTTGAACCCCAGCATTTT
TRBV12-3/TRBV12-4	-	-	TRBJ2-5	CASGQGPFYNEQYF	TGTGCCAGCGGCCAGGGGCCCTTTTACAATGAGCAGTACTTC
TRBV15	TRBD1	few	TRBJ2-5	CATSSKPWTGETQETQYF	TGTGCCACCAGCAGTAAACCTTGGACAGGGGAAACCCAAGAGACCCAGTACTTC
TRBV25-1	-	many	TRBJ2-7	CASSEYGMYEQYF	TGTGCCAGCAGTGAATACGGAATGTACGAGCAGTACTTC